The clone carrying this T cell receptor (beta chain) was recorded a few times. CDR3 length: 14 amino acids. The germline gives CDR1 LGHNA, CDR2 YSLEER. Trimming left V 4 bases short and J 2 bases short, with 12 bases between. This sample was included in a study of CD8+ T cells in alopecia areata. cDNA prepared by RNA extraction and subsequent reverse transcription served as the template for sequencing. The method was immunoSEQ multiplex PCR; TCRdb's version includes in-frame clones alone and lacks a portion of them. This sample carries 100,000 to 150,000 clones, approximately 58% of them seen once, and the ten largest clones take 4.5%.

The chain couples TRBV4-3 to TRBJ2-7; D remains ambiguous. Sequenced material: CD4+ T cells sorted from blood, taken at week 0. This TCR was recovered from a human donor with alopecia areata. The CDR3 here is CASSRNHRAYEQYF. The CDR3 DNA reads as TGCGCCAGCAGCCGAAACCACCGGGCCTACGAGCAGTACTTC.